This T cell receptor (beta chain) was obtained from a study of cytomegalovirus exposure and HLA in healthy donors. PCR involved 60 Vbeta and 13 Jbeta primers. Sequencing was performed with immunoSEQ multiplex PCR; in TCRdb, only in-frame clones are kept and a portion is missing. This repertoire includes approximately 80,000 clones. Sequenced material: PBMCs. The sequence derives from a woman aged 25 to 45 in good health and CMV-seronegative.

The CDR3, as DNA: TGTGCCAGCTCTCCCCGTGACGGGGATACGGGAAACACCATATATTTT. Translation: CASSPRDGDTGNTIYF. This chain joins TRBV18 and TRBJ1-3; D ambiguous. This CDR3 comprises 16 residues. Trimming removed 6 bases at V and 4 bases at J, with 19 bases between. The germline gives CDR1 KGHSH, CDR2 LQKENI.